This TCR beta chain derives from a study of beta chain features in type 1 diabetes. Study results and caveats: Within each of all four CD4+ subsets, Type 1 diabetes patients had TCRB CDR3s that were moderately but significantly shorter. VDJ junctions sequenced from type 1 diabetes patients showed fewer insertions and more deletions. Over-representation of high TCR-expressing cells was a possible consequence of cDNA sequencing. For TCRB rearrangement, an influence of HLA type remained unresolved here.

The CDR3 length is 12 residues. Germline V gene sequence: CDR1 WSHSY, CDR2 SAAADI. V lost 3 bases, J lost 8 bases, and 10 bases lay in between. Sequenced material consisted of expressed TCRB transcripts (all of the isolated RNA was reverse transcribed). The data were produced by immunoSEQ multiplex PCR, yet TCRdb's version contains in-frame clones alone and is incomplete. Of about 660,000 clones detected, over 13% appear once; the ten largest clones hold just under 0.04%. A remark on this clone: Antigen specificity is unknown.

Sequenced input: naive CD4+ T cells from blood. V is TRBV10-2 and J is TRBJ1-2, with TRBD1 as a possible D gene (6 bases). This clonotype originated in a man aged 18 to 29 with type 1 diabetes. The CDR3 protein is CASSDQGWGYTF. Written as DNA, the CDR3 is TGCGCCAGCAGTGACCAGGGGTGGGGCTACACCTTC.